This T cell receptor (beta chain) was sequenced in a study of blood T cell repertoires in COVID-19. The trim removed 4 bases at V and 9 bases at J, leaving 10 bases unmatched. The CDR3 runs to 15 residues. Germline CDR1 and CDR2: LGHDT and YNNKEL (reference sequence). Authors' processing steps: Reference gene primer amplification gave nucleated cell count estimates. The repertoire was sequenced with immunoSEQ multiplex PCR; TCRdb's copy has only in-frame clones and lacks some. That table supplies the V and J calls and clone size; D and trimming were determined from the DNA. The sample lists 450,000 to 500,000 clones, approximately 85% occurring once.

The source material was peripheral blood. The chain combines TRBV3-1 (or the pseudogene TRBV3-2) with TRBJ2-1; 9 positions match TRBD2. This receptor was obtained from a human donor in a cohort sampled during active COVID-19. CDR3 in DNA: TGTGCCAGCAGCCTCTGGCGGGAGGGCCCGGGTGAGCAGTTCTTC. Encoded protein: CASSLWREGPGEQFF.